These T cell receptor beta chains were read from a single sample in a study of blood T cell repertoires in COVID-19. Sequencing used immunoSEQ multiplex PCR; TCRdb keeps in-frame clones, though not all of them. The table has about 240,000 clones, around 83% seen once. Source material: peripheral blood. The receptors were sampled from a woman in her sixties with active or convalescent COVID-19. Both conserved end residues are part of each CDR3. Each record gives: D gene, V gene, clone size, J gene, CDR3 DNA, CDR3 protein. D genes are given only for firm matches. Where a row states a size, it is once, few, many or the class of an expanded clone; other rows omit it.

D: TRBD1; V: TRBV4-2; size: .; J: TRBJ1-1; DNA: TGTGCCAGCAGCCAAGATATCCCAGGGGGATTGAACACTGAAGCTTTCTTT; CDR3: CASSQDIPGGLNTEAFF
D: .; V: TRBV6-5; size: .; J: TRBJ2-5; DNA: TGTGCCAGCAGTTACTCGTGGAGTGAGACCCAGTACTTC; CDR3: CASSYSWSETQYF
D: .; V: TRBV5-6; size: .; J: TRBJ2-5; DNA: TGTGCCAGCAGCTTTAAAACAGGGTCCATCCAAGAGACCCAGTACTTC; CDR3: CASSFKTGSIQETQYF
D: TRBD1; V: TRBV5-8; size: .; J: TRBJ2-7; DNA: TGTGCCAGCAGCCGGGACAGGGGACAAATCGAGCAGTACTTC; CDR3: CASSRDRGQIEQYF
D: .; V: TRBV6-4; size: .; J: TRBJ2-2; DNA: TGTGCCAGCAGGTCACAGGGTAAAATCCGTCCCGGGGAGCTGTTTTTT; CDR3: CASRSQGKIRPGELFF
D: .; V: TRBV18; size: .; J: TRBJ1-4; DNA: TGTGCCAGCTCTCGATGGGGAGGGATGAGTGAAAAACTGTTTTTT; CDR3: CASSRWGGMSEKLFF
D: .; V: TRBV5-1; size: once; J: TRBJ2-7; DNA: TGCGCCAGCAGCTTGAGGGCAGGGGCCTATTACGAGCAGTACTTC; CDR3: CASSLRAGAYYEQYF
D: TRBD1; V: TRBV6-5; size: .; J: TRBJ2-7; DNA: TGTGCCAGCAGAGATGGGACAGGGGGTTCCTACGAGCAGTACTTC; CDR3: CASRDGTGGSYEQYF
D: .; V: TRBV7-7; size: .; J: TRBJ1-6; DNA: TGTGCTAGCAGCTTATCCACTCCCAGGGAAGGGAATTCACCCCTCCACTTT; CDR3: CASSLSTPREGNSPLHF
D: .; V: TRBV2; size: once; J: TRBJ2-2; DNA: TGTGCCAGCACCCTGGGCAGGGTGAGAACCGGGGAGCTGTTTTTT; CDR3: CASTLGRVRTGELFF